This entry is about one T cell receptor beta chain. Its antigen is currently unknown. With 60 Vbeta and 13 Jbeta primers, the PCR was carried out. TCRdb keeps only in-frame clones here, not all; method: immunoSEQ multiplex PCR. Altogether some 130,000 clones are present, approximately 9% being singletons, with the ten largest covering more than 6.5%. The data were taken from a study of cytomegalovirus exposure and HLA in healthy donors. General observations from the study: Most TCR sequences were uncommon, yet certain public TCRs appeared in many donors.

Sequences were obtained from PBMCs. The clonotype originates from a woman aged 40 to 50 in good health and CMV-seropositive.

The CDR3 sequence is CASTSGGLRTEAFF. CDR3 sequence (DNA): TGTGCCAGCACCTCCGGGGGGTTGCGCACTGAAGCTTTCTTT. The V and J genes are TRBV27 and TRBJ1-1; a possible D gene is TRBD1 (5 bases). Germline V gene data show CDR1 as MNHEY and CDR2 as SMNVEV (reference sequence). The CDR3 has 14 amino acids. Trimming stripped 7 bases from V and 4 bases from J, with 16 bases between.